Listed here are 15 T cell receptor beta chains from one sample, sequenced in a study of long-term antiretroviral therapy in people with HIV. With survey level as its setting, the immunoSEQ assay was v3.0. Sequencing used immunoSEQ multiplex PCR; TCRdb keeps in-frame clones, though not all of them. The sample gives 15,000 to 20,000 clones, 85% to 90% of which show up once; roughly 10% is in the top ten. The sequences come from unsorted PBMCs, collected 4.2 years after starting antiretroviral therapy. These receptors all come from a man aged 45-60 years with HIV.

The genes are TRBV9 and TRBJ2-1; 8 bases are shared with TRBD2. The ends lost 3 bases at V and 4 bases at J; junction bases unmatched: 3. The CDR3 runs to 14 residues. Germline CDR1 and CDR2: SGDLS and YYNGEE. CDR3 in DNA: TGTGCCAGCAGCGATAGCGGGGCGTACAATGAGCAGTTCTTC. Its protein product is CASSDSGAYNEQFF.

This clone was seen once. This chain uses TRBV30 with TRBJ2-7; TRBD1 matches at 8 bases. The V gene end was trimmed by 2 bases and the J gene end by 2 bases; junction bases not matched to a gene: 5. Germline V gene sequence: CDR1 GTSNPN, CDR2 SVGIG (reference sequence). The length of the CDR3 is 14 residues. The CDR3 DNA sequence: TGTGCCTGGAGTAAGCAGGGGGCGGCCTACGAGCAGTACTTC. Encoded protein: CAWSKQGAAYEQYF.

The gene calls are TRBV29-1 and TRBJ1-1, with D uncertain. CDR3 length equals 12 residues. V was shortened by 1 base and J by 2 bases, with 5 bases between the two germline ends. Germline V gives CDR1 SQVTM, CDR2 ANQGSEA. Here the CDR3 reads CSVEGSNTEAFF. The CDR3 nucleotides are TGCAGCGTTGAAGGAAGCAACACTGAAGCTTTCTTT.

The chain couples TRBV7-9 to TRBJ2-7, with D perhaps TRBD1 (6 bases). Trimming removed 2 bases at V and 0 bases at J, with 11 bases between. The CDR3 runs to 15 residues. From germline, CDR1 is SEHNR and CDR2 FQNEAQ (reference sequence). The CDR3 sequence: CASSLILQGSYEQYF. CDR3 nucleotide sequence: TGTGCCAGCAGCTTAATCTTACAGGGCTCCTACGAGCAGTACTTC.

The chain recombines TRBV27 with TRBJ2-5, with D possibly matching TRBD2 (6 bases). The CDR3 length is 19 residues. V was cut by 0 bases and J by 3 bases, with 23 bases left in between. Germline CDR1 reads MNHEY; CDR2 reads SMNVEV (reference sequence). The CDR3 protein is CASSLSALANRGAKETQYF. The CDR3 coding sequence is TGTGCCAGCAGTTTATCGGCCCTAGCGAATCGAGGAGCGAAAGAGACCCAGTACTTC.

This chain joins TRBV11-2 and TRBJ1-2; TRBD1 aligns across 10 bases. CDR3 length equals 16 residues. Looked up from germline, CDR1 is SGHAT and CDR2 is FQNNGV. The V and J ends lost 3 bases and 3 bases, in that order; junction bases with no gene match: 7. CDR3 sequence: CASSFLSGTGDYGYTF. Here the CDR3 DNA reads TGTGCCAGCAGCTTCCTATCCGGGACAGGGGACTATGGCTACACCTTC.

The chain couples TRBV10-2 to TRBJ2-7, with 7 bases matching TRBD1. Looked up from germline, CDR1 is WSHSY and CDR2 is SAAADI. The CDR3 runs 15 residues. The junction had 12 bases not matched to a gene; V was cut back by 8 bases and J by 2 bases. CDR3 protein: CASQSLDRRTYEQYF. The CDR3 coding sequence is TGCGCCAGCCAATCGTTGGACAGGAGAACCTACGAGCAGTACTTC.

The V gene is TRBV28, the J gene TRBJ2-7, with D possibly TRBD2 on 6 matching bases. Germline V CDR1 and CDR2: MDHEN, SYDVKM. The V end was cut by 5 bases, the J end by 2 bases, with 10 bases between. The CDR3 consists of 13 residues. The CDR3 nucleotides read TGTGCCAGCAGTCCCGCGGGGACCTACGAGCAGTACTTC. Protein sequence: CASSPAGTYEQYF.

By sample fraction, this clone is medium-sized. This CDR3 reads CAISESTQAGESGYTF. The CDR3 bases are TGTGCCATCAGTGAGTCGACTCAGGCAGGGGAGAGTGGCTACACCTTC. The chain carries TRBV10-3 and TRBJ1-2; D is perhaps TRBD1 (6 bases). CDR3 length equals 16 residues. Trimming took off 0 bases at V and 7 bases at J, with 18 bases between the two ends. The germline V gene encodes CDR1 ENHRY and CDR2 SYGVKD.

The chain joins TRBV28 to TRBJ1-5, with TRBD1 as a possible D gene (5 bases). The V gene's germline CDR1 is MDHEN and CDR2 SYDVKM. The germline V and J ends were trimmed by 4 bases and 4 bases, with 8 bases remaining between them. The CDR3 runs 13 residues. CDR3 bases: TGTGCCAGCAGTTCACGGGGGAATCAGCCCCAGCATTTT. It encodes CASSSRGNQPQHF.

The chain employs TRBV13 and TRBJ1-6; tentatively, D is TRBD1 (5 bases). The CDR3 is made up of 17 amino acids. Germline CDR1 and CDR2: PRHDT and FYEKMQ (reference sequence). The germline V and J ends were trimmed by 5 bases and 3 bases, with 17 bases remaining between them. CDR3 bases: TGTGCCAGCAGCCAAACGGGGTTCCAGGGCTATAATTCACCCCTCCACTTT. Translated, it gives CASSQTGFQGYNSPLHF. The complete variable domain, with remaining parts taken from reference TRBV13 and TRBJ1-6, reads AAGVIQSPRHLIKEKRETATLKCYPIPRHDTVYWYQQGPGQDPQFLISFYEKMQSDKGSIPDRFSAQQFSDYHSELNMSSLELGDSALYFCASSQTGFQGYNSPLHFGNGTRLTVT.

This chain joins TRBV7-3 and TRBJ1-6; 8 bases are shared with TRBD1. The CDR3 extends over 15 amino acids. Germline trimming cut 0 bases from V and 10 bases from J; bases unmatched to any gene: 5. Germline V gene data show CDR1 as SGHTA and CDR2 as FQGTGA. CDR3 sequence: CASSLTDRDWSPLHF. For the CDR3, the DNA is TGTGCCAGCAGCTTAACGGACAGGGACTGGTCACCCCTCCACTTT.

V is TRBV7-2 and J is TRBJ1-1, with a possible D match to TRBD1 (6 bases). The V end lost 6 bases, the J end lost 3 bases, and 14 bases lay between the germline ends. Germline loops: CDR1 SGHTA, CDR2 FQGNSA. The CDR3 covers 14 residues. The CDR3 DNA reads TGTGCCAGCAGTTCCGACAGGACACACACTGAAGCTTTCTTT. Encoded protein: CASSSDRTHTEAFF.

The V gene is TRBV7-9, the J gene TRBJ2-3, with TRBD1 identical over 7 bases. The CDR3 covers 15 residues. CDR1 and CDR2 from the germline V gene are SEHNR and FQNEAQ (reference sequence). V lost 2 bases and J lost 2; bases outside the gene matches: 4. The CDR3 DNA follows: TGTGCCAGCAGCTTAATAGGGGGCGTCACAGATACGCAGTATTTT. Encoded protein: CASSLIGGVTDTQYF.

The genes are TRBV27 and TRBJ2-7, with D possibly matching TRBD2 (5 bases). Germline CDR1 MNHEY, CDR2 SMNVEV (reference sequence). This CDR3 spans 14 amino acids. Between the trimmed V and J ends, which lost 3 bases and 2 bases, there was a span of 11 bases. Here the CDR3 reads CASSFSGGTYEQYF. Written as DNA, the CDR3 is TGTGCCAGCAGTTTTTCCGGAGGCACCTACGAGCAGTACTTC.